The source of this TCR beta chain is a study of patients and donors after allogeneic stem cell transplantation (TCRdb year 2020). In this sample, this clonotype turned up once. The specificity of this receptor is unknown. There are no base qualities to consult, and no much larger clone falls within one base. One read amounts to weak evidence. Libraries were made using RT-PCR. Reads for this sample came from a NextSeq 550. TCRdb ran its own pipeline on the public reads, namely fastp trimming at Q25 and MiXCR clone calling, and kept in-frame beta chains. Rows with one shared CDR3 protein collapse into an entry with the most common genes and DNA. The sample contains about a million distinct CDR3 sequences, roughly 17% of them found a single time. About 6% of the sample goes to the ten largest clones. In the germline V gene, CDR1 corresponds to MNHEY and CDR2 to SVGEGT. Trimming leaves V shorter by 5 bases and J shorter by 2 bases, with the junction holding 9 bases beyond the gene matches. Spanning cysteine to phenylalanine, the CDR3 consists of 15 amino acids. Only CDR3 DNA is held: 45 bases, read in frame from base 1.

Sequenced material: blood, either unsorted or a sorted T cell fraction (not recorded which). The receptor was derived from a human donor who was either an allogeneic HSCT recipient or a stem cell or donor lymphocyte infusion donor (not recorded which). It is not recorded whose cells these are; they may come from a transplant donor. The receptor chain draws on TRBV6-2 or TRBV6-3 and TRBJ2-7, and 7 junctional nucleotides match TRBD1. The CDR3 here reads CASSHPGQKAYEQYF. At the DNA level, the sequence is TGTGCCAGCAGTCACCCGGGACAGAAAGCCTACGAGCAGTACTTC.